The 11 T cell receptor beta chains below all came from one sample that was sequenced in a study of CD8 T cells in Susac syndrome. Reverse transcription used about 0.5 to 1 ug RNA and random hexamers. Via MiXCR, TCRdb re-called the immunoSEQ multiplex PCR reads, giving one row per CDR3 protein. The table has 120,000 or so distinct CDR3 sequences, around 94% seen once. Sequencing was carried out using CD8+ T cells from PBMCs. These receptors originate from a human donor with Susac syndrome.

The chain is built from TRBV5-4 and TRBJ2-3, with D maybe TRBD2 (6 bases). From germline, CDR1 is SGHNT and CDR2 YYREEE (reference sequence). CDR3 size: 13 residues. V was cut by 4 bases and J by 6 bases, with 12 bases left in between. Written as DNA, the CDR3 is TGTGCCAGCAGCGGTTGGAGGGCCGATACGCAGTATTTT. Protein product: CASSGWRADTQYF. The complete variable domain, with remaining parts taken from reference TRBV5-4 and TRBJ2-3, reads ETGVTQSPTHLIKTRGQQVTLRCSSQSGHNTVSWYQQALGQGPQFIFQYYREEENGRGNFPPRFSGLQFPNYSSELNVNALELDDSALYLCASSGWRADTQYFGPGTRLTVL.

The chain joins TRBV7-9 to TRBJ2-5; 10 bases match TRBD2. Germline-derived CDR1 and CDR2 are SEHNR and FQNEAQ (reference sequence). J was trimmed by 1 base and V by 5 bases; bases with no gene match: 7. This CDR3 has 16 residues. This CDR3 reads CASSGWTSGSQETQYF. CDR3 DNA: TGTGCCAGCAGCGGATGGACTAGCGGTAGCCAAGAGACCCAGTACTTC.

Concerning this clonotype: Germline and junction disagree at one end, which may indicate a read error. The CDR3: CAWRTVGHTF. CDR3 sequence (DNA): TGTGCCTGGAGGACGGTTGGCCACACCTTC. This rearrangement joins TRBV30 to TRBJ1-2, with D unclear. This CDR3 has 10 amino acids. CDR1 and CDR2 from the germline V gene are GTSNPN and SVGIG (reference sequence).

CDR3 region: CSAIIDEQFF. DNA of the CDR3: TGCAGTGCTATCATCGATGAGCAGTTCTTC. This chain uses TRBV20-1 with TRBJ2-1; D not certain. The CDR3 extends over 10 amino acids. Germline values: CDR1 DFQATT, CDR2 SNEGSKA (reference sequence). Trimming stripped 4 bases from V and 8 bases from J, with 6 bases between.

This chain connects TRBV6-1 to TRBJ2-3; 10 bases line up with TRBD2. Germline lookup yields CDR1 MNHNS and CDR2 SASEGT. The CDR3 is 16 residues long. V shed 5 bases and J 0 bases; nucleotides not matched to a gene: 5. CDR3 protein: CASSHTSGDSTDTQYF. In DNA form, the CDR3 reads TGTGCCAGCAGTCATACTAGCGGGGACAGCACAGATACGCAGTATTTT.

This clonotype showed up just once. The chain links TRBV4-3 to TRBJ2-3; TRBD2 matches at 12 bases. This CDR3 comprises 22 residues. The germline gives CDR1 LGHNA, CDR2 YSLEER. V lost 2 bases, J lost 1 base, and 19 bases stayed unmatched. Written as DNA, the CDR3 is TGCGCCAGCAGCCAACTACCTCTGATTGGACTAGCGGGACCCGCTCGCACAGATACGCAGTATTTT. Amino acid sequence: CASSQLPLIGLAGPARTDTQYF.

The chain links TRBV6-4 to TRBJ2-3, with 11 nucleotides matching TRBD2. The CDR3 is 15 residues long. CDR1 is MRHNA, CDR2 SNTAGT, per germline. The V and J ends lost 6 bases and 4 bases, in that order; junction bases with no gene match: 6. The CDR3 coding sequence is TGTGCCAGCAGCGTGACTAGCGGGAACTCAGATACGCAGTATTTT. Protein: CASSVTSGNSDTQYF.

The V call is TRBV5-6, the J call TRBJ1-4, with a possible D match to TRBD1 (5 bases). CDR1 and CDR2 from the germline V gene are SGHDT and YYEEEE. V shed 0 bases and J shed 7 bases, with 13 bases lying between them. CDR3 size: 15 residues. CDR3 loop: CASSLADSRSEKLFF. The DNA for the CDR3 is TGTGCCAGCAGCTTGGCCGACAGTCGCAGTGAAAAACTGTTTTTT. The full variable domain, rest sourced from reference TRBV5-6 and TRBJ1-4, is DAGVTQSPTHLIKTRGQQVTLRCSPKSGHDTVSWYQQALGQGPQFIFQYYEEEERQRGNFPDRFSGHQFPNYSSELNVNALLLGDSALYLCASSLADSRSEKLFFGSGTQLSVL.

The CDR3 loop reads CASSPRLAGAVDEQFF. The CDR3 bases are TGTGCCAGCAGCCCCCGACTAGCGGGAGCAGTCGATGAGCAGTTCTTC. The gene calls are TRBV11-2 and TRBJ2-1, with TRBD2 matching over 12 bases. Germline CDR1 is SGHAT and CDR2 is FQNNGV. Trimming took 5 bases from V and 8 from J; bases not matched to a gene: 10. This CDR3 has 16 residues. Full variable domain (outside the CDR3, taken from reference TRBV11-2 and TRBJ2-1): EAGVAQSPRYKIIEKRQSVAFWCNPISGHATLYWYQQILGQGPKLLIQFQNNGVVDDSQLPKDRFSAERLKGVDSTLKIQPAKLEDSAVYLCASSPRLAGAVDEQFFGPGTRLTVL.

This clonotype appeared once. The rearrangement uses TRBV20-1 and TRBJ1-1; no reliable D call. Germline V gives CDR1 DFQATT, CDR2 SNEGSKA (reference sequence). V was pared by 4 bases and J by 0 bases, with 6 bases between. The CDR3 extends over 12 amino acids. The DNA of the CDR3 is TGCAGTGCTAATGGTTTGAACACTGAAGCTTTCTTT. It translates to CSANGLNTEAFF.

In this sample, this clonotype turned up once. CDR3 region: CASSVSPNEQYF. The CDR3, as DNA: TGTGCCAGTAGTGTCTCCCCTAACGAGCAGTACTTC. The genes are TRBV19 and TRBJ2-7; D gene uncertain. Trimming cost V 5 bases and J 5 bases, with 10 bases left between them. Germline CDR1 is LNHDA and CDR2 is SQIVND (reference sequence). The CDR3 extends over 12 amino acids. The entire variable domain, with the rest obtained from reference TRBV19 and TRBJ2-7, is as follows: DGGITQSPKYLFRKEGQNVTLSCEQNLNHDAMYWYRQDPGQGLRLIYYSQIVNDFQKGDIAEGYSVSREKKESFPLTVTSAQKNPTAFYLCASSVSPNEQYFGPGTRLTVT.